Listed here are 6 T cell receptor beta chains from one sample, sequenced in a study of shared clonotypes between healthy human individuals. Produced via immunoSEQ multiplex PCR; TCRdb's table is partial and in-frame only. The data show about 2.3 million clones, with approximately 90% seen just once and approximately 0.39% held by the top ten. The specimen was naive CD4+ T cells from PBMCs. Subset specified: CD45RA+ positively selected. The receptors originated from a man between 18 and 35 years old in good health. Some clones in this sample may be carry-over from other donors' samples.

This sequence joins TRBV5-6 and TRBJ2-4, with a weak D call TRBD2 (5 bases). Germline-derived CDR1 and CDR2 are SGHDT and YYEEEE. The CDR3 is 14 amino acids. The V and J ends lost 3 bases and 3 bases respectively, with 10 bases between them. The CDR3 loop is CASSSSGSKNIQYF. The CDR3 DNA is TGTGCCAGCAGCTCCTCGGGGAGCAAAAACATTCAGTACTTC.

CDR3 coding DNA: TGTGCCAGCAGCCCTGAACTCCCTACCTACGAGCAGTACTTC. Translation gives CASSPELPTYEQYF. The chain combines TRBV27 with TRBJ2-7; D remains unclear. Looked up from germline, CDR1 is MNHEY and CDR2 is SMNVEV (reference sequence). V lost 6 bases, J lost 2 bases, and 14 bases lay in between. This CDR3 spans 14 amino acids.

Concerning this clone itself: Other nucleotide sequences in the sample specify the same CDR3. The chain employs TRBV30 and TRBJ1-1, with D uncertain. Germline CDR1 GTSNPN, CDR2 SVGIG (reference sequence). The CDR3 covers 12 residues. V was trimmed by 3 bases and J by 2 bases, leaving 7 bases between them. CDR3 bases: TGTGCCTGGAGGGAGGGTAACACTGAAGCTTTCTTT. This encodes CAWREGNTEAFF.

The chain joins TRBV18 to TRBJ1-1; 8 nucleotides align to TRBD1. CDR3 size: 13 residues. Germline assignment: CDR1 KGHSH and CDR2 LQKENI. Trimming cost V 6 bases and J 5 bases; bases outside gene matches: 5. The DNA of the CDR3 is TGTGCCAGCTCCCTGGACAGGGAAACTGAAGCTTTCTTT. Its translation: CASSLDRETEAFF.

The chain combines TRBV7-2 with TRBJ2-5, with D perhaps TRBD2 (5 bases). V lost 2 bases and J lost 5, with 12 bases in between. In germline, CDR1 is SGHTA, CDR2 FQGNSA. This CDR3 has 14 residues. CDR3 bases: TGTGCCAGCAGCTTACCGGGAATAGGGGAGACCCAGTACTTC. Residues: CASSLPGIGETQYF.

This chain links TRBV30 with TRBJ1-1; D remains unclear. Trimming left V 1 base short and J 5 bases short, with 11 bases between. CDR1 and CDR2 from the germline V gene are GTSNPN and SVGIG (reference sequence). The CDR3 spans 13 residues. DNA of the CDR3: TGTGCCTGGAGTGAGAGGAGTAATACTGAAGCTTTCTTT. Protein sequence: CAWSERSNTEAFF.